This is a list of T cell receptor beta chains from one sample in a study of T cells in Graves' hyperthyroidism and ophthalmopathy. Each CDR3 protein gets one entry after TCRdb re-called the multiplex PCR reads with MiXCR. The table includes around 350,000 distinct CDR3 sequences, around a quarter detected once. The sample taken for sequencing was blood. Receptor source: a man between 50 and 59 years old with Graves' hyperthyroidism. CDR3s include the opening cysteine and the closing phenylalanine or tryptophan. The D gene is left open where the match is weak. Some rows mark clone size as missing; the rest say once, few, many or name a class of expanded clone.

v_gene	j_gene	abundance	d_gene	CDR3aa	CDR3nt
TRBV7-3	TRBJ2-7	few	TRBD2	CASSLGPSGEQYF	TGTGCCAGCAGCTTAGGCCCTAGCGGCGAGCAGTACTTC
TRBV10-3	TRBJ2-7	once	TRBD2	CASRGGTSWGEQYF	TGTGCCAGCAGAGGAGGGACTAGCTGGGGCGAGCAGTACTTC
TRBV2	TRBJ1-6	many	TRBD1	CASKTQGAQGSPLHF	TGTGCCAGCAAGACACAGGGGGCCCAGGGGTCACCCCTCCACTTT
TRBV19	TRBJ1-2	.	.	CASSIDPESSYGYTF	TGTGCCAGTAGTATTGACCCCGAATCTTCCTATGGCTACACCTTC
TRBV2	TRBJ2-1	many	TRBD2	CASRSTSGRVYNEQFF	TGTGCCAGCAGATCAACTAGCGGGAGGGTCTACAATGAGCAGTTCTTC
TRBV28	TRBJ2-1	few	.	CASSLQTRTNEQFF	TGTGCCAGCAGTTTACAGACTAGGACCAATGAGCAGTTCTTC
TRBV5-1	TRBJ2-7	.	TRBD2	CASSLVATSVSYEQYF	TGCGCCAGCAGCTTGGTAGCGACTAGCGTGTCCTACGAGCAGTACTTC
TRBV28	TRBJ1-1	many	.	CASRLSTEAFF	TGTGCCAGCAGGCTGAGCACTGAAGCTTTCTTT
TRBV10-3	TRBJ2-1	.	.	CAISGPGYSYNEQFF	TGTGCCATCAGTGGGCCGGGGTACTCCTACAATGAGCAGTTCTTC
TRBV24-1	TRBJ2-1	many	.	CATSSLRGRDYNEQFF	TGTGCCACCAGTTCCCTGAGGGGGAGAGATTACAATGAGCAGTTCTTC
TRBV27	TRBJ1-1	few	.	CASSSSRPNTEAFF	TGTGCCAGCAGTTCCTCACGGCCTAACACTGAAGCTTTCTTT
TRBV27	TRBJ1-2	few	.	CASSPGGTVDYGYTF	TGTGCCAGCAGTCCCGGAGGCACCGTGGACTATGGCTACACCTTC
TRBV10-3	TRBJ2-1	many	TRBD2	CAISAGTSPQFF	TGTGCCATCAGTGCGGGGACTAGCCCCCAGTTCTTC
TRBV11-2	TRBJ2-1	many	.	CASSLVWGEQFF	TGTGCCAGCAGCTTAGTGTGGGGTGAGCAGTTCTTC
TRBV13	TRBJ2-1	.	TRBD2	CASSTGLAGGINEQFF	TGTGCCAGCAGCACCGGGCTAGCGGGAGGGATCAATGAGCAGTTCTTC
TRBV11-3	TRBJ2-7	.	.	CASSFSPDPYEQYF	TGTGCCAGCAGCTTTTCCCCGGACCCCTACGAGCAGTACTTC
TRBV7-3	TRBJ2-6	.	.	CASSPQGHRSGANVLTF	TGTGCCAGCAGCCCACAGGGTCATCGGTCTGGGGCCAACGTCCTGACTTTC
TRBV15	TRBJ2-7	few	TRBD2	CATSRELAGPSSYEQYF	TGTGCCACCAGCAGAGAACTAGCGGGACCGAGCTCCTACGAGCAGTACTTC
TRBV27	TRBJ2-1	few	TRBD2	CATSDFPGGRSFHEQFF	TGTGCCACCAGTGATTTTCCGGGGGGGCGCTCGTTCCATGAGCAGTTCTTC
TRBV6-6	TRBJ2-1	few	TRBD1	CASSYGTDCNEQFF	TGTGCCAGCAGTTACGGGACAGATTGCAATGAGCAGTTCTTC
TRBV6-1	TRBJ2-7	once	TRBD2	CASSSGRWQYF	TGTGCCAGCAGTAGCGGGAGGTGGCAGTACTTC
TRBV24-1	TRBJ1-1	few	.	CATSDYGATEAFF	TGTGCCACCAGTGATTACGGGGCCACTGAAGCTTTCTTT
TRBV11-2	TRBJ2-3	many	TRBD1	CASSLGQGYTDTQYF	TGTGCCAGCAGCTTAGGACAGGGATACACAGATACGCAGTATTTT
TRBV7-2	TRBJ2-1	.	.	CASSLSSWGPYNEQFF	TGTGCCAGCAGCTTATCATCTTGGGGCCCCTACAATGAGCAGTTCTTC
TRBV6-1	TRBJ2-1	.	TRBD2	CASIVAGTSGSVPRDEQFF	TGTGCCAGCATAGTCGCCGGGACTAGCGGGAGTGTGCCTAGGGATGAGCAGTTCTTC
TRBV11-3	TRBJ2-3	many	TRBD2	CASSYGLAGITDTQYF	TGTGCCAGCAGCTACGGACTAGCGGGCATCACAGATACGCAGTATTTT
TRBV28	TRBJ2-7	.	.	CASSVLHEQYF	TGTGCCAGCAGTGTATTACACGAGCAGTACTTC
TRBV6-4	TRBJ1-2	few	.	CASSEGRDYGYTF	TGTGCCAGCAGTGAGGGCCGAGACTATGGCTACACCTTC
TRBV28	TRBJ2-3	many	TRBD2	CASSPGLAEPVDTQYF	TGTGCCAGCAGCCCGGGACTAGCGGAGCCTGTAGATACGCAGTATTTT
TRBV5-1	TRBJ2-1	.	.	CASSATGAGGEQFF	TGCGCCAGCAGCGCCACCGGGGCCGGCGGCGAGCAGTTCTTC
TRBV9	TRBJ2-7	.	TRBD2	CASSVGNSGDLDAEQYF	TGTGCCAGCAGCGTAGGTAATAGCGGGGACCTGGATGCCGAGCAGTACTTC
TRBV10-3	TRBJ2-3	.	.	CAISPGGAKTDTQYF	TGTGCCATCAGCCCAGGGGGGGCGAAGACAGATACGCAGTATTTT
TRBV10-3	TRBJ2-2	few	.	CAISSTNANTGELFF	TGTGCCATCAGTTCTACCAACGCGAACACCGGGGAGCTGTTTTTT
TRBV19	TRBJ2-1	.	TRBD2	CANDAPSGTYNEQFF	TGTGCCAACGACGCTCCTAGCGGGACGTACAATGAGCAGTTCTTC
TRBV7-3	TRBJ2-1	.	TRBD2	CASSLNPTSGRGNEQFF	TGTGCCAGCAGCTTAAACCCCACTAGCGGGAGGGGCAATGAGCAGTTCTTC
TRBV2	TRBJ1-5	.	.	CASSELRRGNQPQHF	TGTGCCAGCAGTGAATTGCGCCGGGGCAATCAGCCCCAGCATTTT
TRBV27	TRBJ2-3	many	.	CASSLSGPGSSTDTQYF	TGTGCCAGCAGTTTATCGGGTCCAGGTTCTAGCACAGATACGCAGTATTTT
TRBV15	TRBJ2-3	.	TRBD1	CATSRGGQTDTQYF	TGTGCCACCAGCAGAGGGGGACAGACAGATACGCAGTATTTT
TRBV29-1	TRBJ2-5	.	.	CSVVRGSSQETQYF	TGCAGCGTAGTAAGAGGTAGCAGCCAAGAGACCCAGTACTTC
TRBV28	TRBJ2-1	many	TRBD2	CASSLRGDEQFF	TGTGCCAGCAGTTTACGGGGGGATGAGCAGTTCTTC
TRBV15	TRBJ2-7	.	.	CATSMRDNHEQYF	TGTGCCACCAGCATGCGGGACAACCACGAGCAGTACTTC
TRBV15	TRBJ2-1	few	.	CATSGDPTGAYNEQFF	TGTGCCACCAGCGGAGACCCGACAGGAGCGTACAATGAGCAGTTCTTC
TRBV19	TRBJ1-2	few	.	CASSIDHTDTNYGYTF	TGTGCCAGTAGTATAGATCATACAGATACTAACTATGGCTACACCTTC
TRBV6-1	TRBJ1-6	.	TRBD1	CASSEGTGHNSPLHF	TGTGCCAGCAGTGAAGGGACAGGGCATAATTCACCCCTCCACTTT
TRBV20-1	TRBJ2-3	.	TRBD2	CSARAGGWDTQYF	TGCAGTGCTAGAGCGGGAGGATGGGATACGCAGTATTTT
TRBV6-1	TRBJ2-2	.	.	CASKPGRDTGELFF	TGTGCCAGCAAGCCGGGTAGAGACACCGGGGAGCTGTTTTTT
TRBV12-3/TRBV12-4	TRBJ1-4	few	TRBD1	CASSLDTRGQAKEKLFF	TGTGCCAGCAGTTTAGATACCAGGGGACAGGCAAAAGAAAAACTGTTTTTT
TRBV7-9	TRBJ2-7	.	.	CASTTGASYEQYF	TGTGCCAGCACCACAGGCGCTTCCTACGAGCAGTACTTC
TRBV27	TRBJ2-1	.	.	CASNLSGYNEQFF	TGTGCCAGCAATTTATCAGGGTACAATGAGCAGTTCTTC
TRBV2	TRBJ2-3	many	.	CASRGGSTDTQYF	TGTGCCAGCAGGGGGGGTAGCACAGATACGCAGTATTTT
TRBV20-1	TRBJ2-7	.	.	CSARSTVRGEQYF	TGCAGTGCTAGATCCACCGTCAGAGGGGAGCAGTACTTC